These T cell receptor beta chains were read from a single sample in a study of blood T cell repertoires in COVID-19. Assay: immunoSEQ multiplex PCR; the TCRdb copy retains only in-frame clones and omits some. The table has roughly 250,000 clones, 70% to 90% seen once. The sequencing input was PBMCs or T cells enriched from blood (not recorded which). The source is a woman between 40 and 50 years old with acute COVID-19. Each CDR3 is given with its conserved first and last residue. D genes are given only for firm matches. Clone size appears in some rows only: once, few, many, or a class for an expanded clone.

J: TRBJ1-1; D: TRBD1; size: NA; V: TRBV5-1; DNA: TGCGCCAGCAGCCCGGAGGGGACAGAGATTCAAGCTTTCTTT; CDR3: CASSPEGTEIQAFF
J: TRBJ1-1; D: NA; size: NA; V: TRBV7-9; DNA: TGTGCCAGCAGCTTTGGTAGCGGGAACACTGAAGCTTTCTTT; CDR3: CASSFGSGNTEAFF
J: TRBJ1-6; D: NA; size: NA; V: TRBV12-5; DNA: TGTGCTAGTGGTTTGGCAAGGGGGAGCTCCTATAATTCACCCCTCCACTTT; CDR3: CASGLARGSSYNSPLHF
J: TRBJ1-1; D: NA; size: NA; V: TRBV30; DNA: TGTGCCTGGGACAAAGGAGGGACTGAAGCTTTCTTT; CDR3: CAWDKGGTEAFF
J: TRBJ1-2; D: NA; size: NA; V: TRBV19; DNA: TGTGCCAGTAGTATTACGGGTCCTGGCTACACCTTC; CDR3: CASSITGPGYTF
J: TRBJ2-7; D: NA; size: NA; V: TRBV4-1; DNA: TGCGCCAGCAGCCAAGTTTCTTTTCTCGCCTACGAGCAGTACTTC; CDR3: CASSQVSFLAYEQYF
J: TRBJ2-1; D: TRBD2; size: NA; V: TRBV6-1; DNA: TGTGCCAGCAGTGAAGCGATTAGCGGGAGAGGATCCTACAATGAGCAGTTCTTC; CDR3: CASSEAISGRGSYNEQFF
J: TRBJ2-1; D: NA; size: NA; V: TRBV5-1; DNA: TGCGCCAGCAGCTTGTGGGGCGGCGCGTACAATGAGCAGTTCTTC; CDR3: CASSLWGGAYNEQFF
J: TRBJ2-1; D: TRBD1; size: NA; V: TRBV18; DNA: TGTGCCAGCTCACCACGGACAGGGTGGGACAATGAGCAGTTCTTC; CDR3: CASSPRTGWDNEQFF
J: TRBJ1-3; D: TRBD1; size: once; V: TRBV30; DNA: TGTGCCTGGGCCGTTGGACAGGGTGAAAACACCATATATTTT; CDR3: CAWAVGQGENTIYF
J: TRBJ1-2; D: TRBD1; size: NA; V: TRBV27; DNA: TGTGCCAGCAGTTTCGCAGGGGGCAGTGGCTACACCTTC; CDR3: CASSFAGGSGYTF
J: TRBJ1-1; D: TRBD1; size: NA; V: TRBV7-2; DNA: TGTGCCAGCAGCCATTCAGGGGGAGTGGGCACTGAAGCTTTCTTT; CDR3: CASSHSGGVGTEAFF
J: TRBJ2-2; D: NA; size: NA; V: TRBV28; DNA: TGTGCCAGCAGGCGACAGAACACCGGGGAGCTGTTTTTT; CDR3: CASRRQNTGELFF